These 18 T cell receptor beta chains were all obtained from the same sample, sequenced in a study of blood T cell repertoires in COVID-19. TCRdb's table, derived via immunoSEQ multiplex PCR, lists solely in-frame clones and lacks some. The sample yields fewer than 80,000 clones, roughly 70% seen once. Sequenced input: peripheral blood. These TCRs come from a man in his sixties with acute or convalescent COVID-19.

This CDR3 reads CASSLGPAEETQYF. The CDR3 DNA reads as TGTGCCAGCAGCTTGGGACCAGCGGAAGAGACCCAGTACTTC. The chain couples TRBV5-6 to TRBJ2-5; the D gene is possibly TRBD2 (5 bases). This CDR3 has 14 residues. V was shortened by 0 bases and J by 3 bases, with 9 bases between the two germline ends. CDR1 and CDR2 from the germline V gene are SGHDT and YYEEEE.

J is TRBJ2-3 and V is TRBV5-1; D is possibly TRBD2 (5 bases). The CDR3 extends over 14 amino acids. In germline, CDR1 is SGHRS, CDR2 YFSETQ. V lost 0 bases to trimming and J lost 1 base, with 6 bases between them. CDR3 sequence: CASSLGRGTDTQYF. CDR3 coding DNA: TGCGCCAGCAGCTTGGGGCGGGGCACAGATACGCAGTATTTT. The full variable domain, rest sourced from reference TRBV5-1 and TRBJ2-3, is KAGVTQTPRYLIKTRGQQVTLSCSPISGHRSVSWYQQTPGQGLQFLFEYFSETQRNKGNFPGRFSGRQFSNSRSEMNVSTLELGDSALYLCASSLGRGTDTQYFGPGTRLTVL.

V is TRBV12-5 and J is TRBJ2-1; 9 bases are shared with TRBD2. The CDR3 extends over 14 amino acids. Germline V lookup: CDR1 LGHNT, CDR2 FRNRAP. V dropped 7 bases and J dropped 7; count of bases not matched to a gene: 8. CDR3 DNA sequence: TGTGCTAGTGATTTAGCGGGGGCAAAAAATGAGCAGTTCTTC. Protein product: CASDLAGAKNEQFF.

The chain recombines TRBV6-1 with TRBJ1-6; TRBD1 matches 9 bases. This CDR3 is built from 14 residues. Germline CDR1 reads MNHNS; CDR2 reads SASEGT. V was pared by 6 bases and J by 8 bases, with 5 bases of the junction left unmatched. As DNA, the CDR3 is TGTGCCAGCAGCATACAGGGGGCGGATTCACCCCTCCACTTT. Its translation: CASSIQGADSPLHF.

Only one count was recorded for this clone. Given a much more abundant clone one base away, this may be a read error. J is TRBJ2-3 and V is TRBV7-8; no definite D call. The CDR3 has 12 residues. Germline CDR1 is SGHVS and CDR2 is FQNEAQ. Trimming took 6 bases from V and 2 from J, leaving 6 bases between them. CDR3 bases: TGTGCCAGCAGACATACCACAGATACGCAGTATTTT. Its translation is CASRHTTDTQYF.

The rearrangement joins TRBV2 to TRBJ2-2, with a possible D match to TRBD1 (5 bases). Germline-derived CDR1 and CDR2 are SNHLY and FYNNEI. Trimming removed 4 bases from V and 3 bases from J, with 9 bases in between. This CDR3 contains 14 residues. This chain's CDR3 is CASSVGRDTGELFF. CDR3 bases: TGTGCCAGCAGTGTGGGCAGGGACACCGGGGAGCTGTTTTTT.

The V call is TRBV5-1, the J call TRBJ2-1; D possibly corresponds to TRBD1 (7 bases). This CDR3 contains 11 residues. V was clipped by 3 bases and J by 10 bases, with 8 bases between them. In germline, CDR1 is SGHRS, CDR2 YFSETQ. CDR3 bases: TGCGCCAGCAGCTCAGGGGGGGAGCAGTTCTTC. Translated: CASSSGGEQFF.

This clone was seen more than once but under ten times. V usage is TRBV6-1 and J usage is TRBJ1-2; D unresolved. The germline CDR1 and CDR2 sequences are MNHNS and SASEGT. Trimming left V 1 base short and J 8 bases short, with 11 bases between. This CDR3 spans 13 amino acids. The CDR3 DNA reads TGTGCCAGCAGTGAAGACCCAGTCAAAGGCTACACCTTC. It yields the protein CASSEDPVKGYTF.

V and J are TRBV19 and TRBJ1-5, with 8 bases identical to TRBD1. J gave up 7 bases and V 4 bases, and 6 bases lay outside the gene matches. The CDR3 sequence is 14 residues long. Looked up from germline, CDR1 is LNHDA and CDR2 is SQIVND (reference sequence). The CDR3 reads CASSTQGQGQPQHF. CDR3 DNA: TGTGCCAGTAGTACCCAAGGACAGGGACAGCCCCAGCATTTT.

The V gene is TRBV7-2, the J gene TRBJ2-3; D is undetermined. V was pared by 5 bases and J by 2 bases, with 11 bases between. The CDR3 is 14 residues long. Germline V lookup: CDR1 SGHTA, CDR2 FQGNSA. CDR3 sequence: CASSPYYHTDTQYF. CDR3 coding DNA: TGTGCCAGCAGCCCCTACTACCACACAGATACGCAGTATTTT.

This clone was counted ten times or more. CDR3 sequence: CATSDRGGWETQYF. The DNA for the CDR3 is TGTGCCACCAGTGATCGGGGGGGGTGGGAGACCCAGTACTTC. V usage is TRBV24-1 and J usage is TRBJ2-5; 8 nucleotides match TRBD2. Germline lookup yields CDR1 KGHDR and CDR2 SFDVKD. There are 14 residues in the CDR3. V shed 3 bases and J 5 bases; nucleotides not matched to a gene: 4.

The chain employs TRBV20-1 and TRBJ1-2; maybe TRBD1 (5 bases). With 3 bases removed from V and 2 bases from J, the gap between germline ends came to 13 bases. Germline CDR1 and CDR2: DFQATT and SNEGSKA (reference sequence). There are 14 residues in the CDR3. The DNA of the CDR3 is TGCAGTGCTAGTAGGGGAACCCAAAACTATGGCTACACCTTC. Residues: CSASRGTQNYGYTF.

The chain links TRBV20-1 to TRBJ2-3, with TRBD2 identical over 7 bases. CDR3 length: 16 residues. Trimming at V came to 3 bases and at J to 0 bases, leaving 9 bases not matched to a gene. Germline CDR1 and CDR2: DFQATT and SNEGSKA (reference sequence). The CDR3 protein is CSASYPGTTSTDTQYF. The CDR3 DNA sequence: TGCAGTGCTAGTTATCCCGGGACTACCAGCACAGATACGCAGTATTTT.

The chain combines TRBV3-1 (or the pseudogene TRBV3-2) with TRBJ2-2, with a tentative D call TRBD1 (5 bases). The germline V gene encodes CDR1 LGHDT and CDR2 YNNKEL (reference sequence). The CDR3 runs to 13 residues. The V and J ends lost 4 bases and 6 bases respectively, with 9 bases between them. In DNA form, the CDR3 reads TGTGCCAGCAGCCGGCTAGGGGCCGGGGAGCTGTTTTTT. It codes for CASSRLGAGELFF.

The chain couples TRBV7-8 to TRBJ2-3; the D gene is possibly TRBD2 (7 bases). Per the germline V gene, CDR1 is SGHVS and CDR2 is FQNEAQ. Trimming pared 1 base from V and 2 bases from J, leaving 19 bases between. The CDR3 is 18 residues long. The CDR3 is CASSLVFRGGKHTDTQYF. In DNA form, the CDR3 reads TGTGCCAGCAGCTTAGTATTTAGGGGGGGAAAACACACAGATACGCAGTATTTT.

The chain uses TRBV24-1 and TRBJ2-5; 8 positions match TRBD2. After removal of 6 bases from V and 2 bases from J, the junction contained 4 bases not matched to a gene. CDR1 is KGHDR, CDR2 SFDVKD, per germline. The CDR3 has 14 amino acids. The CDR3 sequence: CATSLAGGQETQYF. In nucleotides, the CDR3 is TGTGCCACCAGTCTAGCGGGTGGGCAAGAGACCCAGTACTTC.

The rearrangement uses TRBV24-1 and TRBJ2-3, with a possible D match to TRBD1 (6 bases). V gave up 1 base and J gave up 2 bases, with 9 bases separating them. CDR3 size: 15 residues. Germline V CDR1 and CDR2: KGHDR, SFDVKD. The chain's CDR3 is CATSDFKGDTDTQYF. The CDR3 DNA follows: TGTGCCACCAGTGATTTTAAGGGGGACACAGATACGCAGTATTTT.

The chain couples TRBV30 to TRBJ1-4; D is unclear. In germline, CDR1 is GTSNPN, CDR2 SVGIG (reference sequence). Trimming pared 3 bases from V and 8 bases from J, leaving 16 bases between. The CDR3 length is 14 residues. CDR3 DNA: TGTGCCTGGAGCCCGGACCGCCCGGGGGAAAAACTGTTTTTT. As protein: CAWSPDRPGEKLFF.